This TCR beta chain emerged from a study of CD8 T cells in ankylosing spondylitis. Germline CDR1 MNHNY, CDR2 SVGAGI (reference sequence). Trimming removed 6 bases at V and 9 bases at J, with 12 bases between. The CDR3 contains 12 residues. The study, taken as a whole, reports: CD8+ disease-linked clones were present at relatively low frequencies in blood. Prior work had noted some motif variants in reactive arthritis blood and synovial fluid.

A note on this clonotype: Its antigen is not known.

TCRdb re-analysed the 5' RACE reads in MiXCR, keeping a single row per CDR3 protein. The sample has some 240,000 distinct CDR3 sequences, roughly 18% seen once. The chain has TRBV6-6 and TRBJ2-1; perhaps TRBD1 as D (5 bases). The receptor was isolated from a male donor with ankylosing spondylitis or in good health (not recorded which). The specimen was blood, either unsorted or a sorted T cell fraction (not recorded which). This chain's CDR3 is CASRTQGPEQFF. The CDR3 bases are TGTGCCAGCAGAACCCAGGGTCCTGAGCAGTTCTTC.